The rows below give T cell receptor beta chains drawn from one sample of a study of blood T cells in healthy people across ages. TCRdb fed the 5' RACE reads into MiXCR, producing one record per CDR3 protein. The sample consists of approximately 670,000 distinct CDR3 sequences, 40% to 45% of them appearing once. The sequenced sample was blood. Source of these receptors: a man older than 75 in good health. Both conserved end residues are part of each CDR3. Each record gives: clone size, J gene, V gene, D gene, CDR3 DNA, CDR3 protein. D genes are given only for firm matches. Clone size, where shown, is once, few, many, or a class for clones that have expanded.

size: -; J: TRBJ2-2; V: TRBV29-1; D: -; DNA: TGCAGCGTTGAAGATCTAGGGGGGCTCGCCGGGGAGCTGTTTTTT; CDR3: CSVEDLGGLAGELFF
size: -; J: TRBJ1-2; V: TRBV29-1; D: TRBD1; DNA: TGCAGCGGGGCACAGGGGGCTGGCTACACCTTC; CDR3: CSGAQGAGYTF
size: -; J: TRBJ1-1; V: TRBV5-5; D: -; DNA: TGTGCCAGCAGCTTCGACCCGGCCACTGAAGCTTTCTTT; CDR3: CASSFDPATEAFF
size: -; J: TRBJ1-5; V: TRBV20-1; D: -; DNA: TGCAGTGCTAGAAGGTTCCGGGACTTTAGCAATCAGCCCCAGCATTTT; CDR3: CSARRFRDFSNQPQHF
size: -; J: TRBJ2-4; V: TRBV28; D: TRBD1; DNA: TGTGCCGGCAGTTCCATAGGACAGGGGGCGGGGGAGCAGTACTTC; CDR3: CAGSSIGQGAGEQYF
size: few; J: TRBJ1-4; V: TRBV29-1; D: -; DNA: TGCAGCGTCCTGATTGGGGGCGGCAATGAAAAACTGTTTTTT; CDR3: CSVLIGGGNEKLFF
size: few; J: TRBJ1-1; V: TRBV7-2; D: TRBD1; DNA: TGTGCCAGCAGCTCAGACCAGGGGGCTGAAGCTTTCTTT; CDR3: CASSSDQGAEAFF
size: -; J: TRBJ2-1; V: TRBV6-1; D: TRBD2; DNA: TGTGCCAGCAGTCAGACTAGCGGATACAATGAGCAGTTCTTC; CDR3: CASSQTSGYNEQFF
size: few; J: TRBJ2-1; V: TRBV18; D: -; DNA: TGTGCCAGCTCACCCACGGGTGTTTACAATGAGCAGTTCTTC; CDR3: CASSPTGVYNEQFF
size: few; J: TRBJ2-7; V: TRBV6-5; D: -; DNA: TGTGCCGGGGTATACACCTACGAGCAGTACTTC; CDR3: CAGVYTYEQYF
size: few; J: TRBJ2-5; V: TRBV4-1; D: TRBD1; DNA: TGCGCCAGCAGCCAAGATTTACAGGGGGCGCCCCCAGAGACCCAGTACTTC; CDR3: CASSQDLQGAPPETQYF
size: -; J: TRBJ1-2; V: TRBV6-2/TRBV6-3; D: TRBD1; DNA: TGTGCCAGCAGTCCCCCCAGACAGGGGCCCTCCACGGGTCTCTATGGCTACACCTTC; CDR3: CASSPPRQGPSTGLYGYTF
size: -; J: TRBJ2-1; V: TRBV6-2/TRBV6-3; D: -; DNA: TGTGCCAGCAGTTACAGTTTAGCTCGGGAGAGGGGAAGCTCCTACAATGAGCAGTTCTTC; CDR3: CASSYSLARERGSSYNEQFF
size: -; J: TRBJ2-5; V: TRBV20-1; D: -; DNA: TGCAGTGCTAGAGATGAGGGGACATTCCAAGAGACCCAGTACTTC; CDR3: CSARDEGTFQETQYF
size: few; J: TRBJ2-5; V: TRBV20-1; D: TRBD1; DNA: TGCAGTGCTCCCGACTTATTCGGACAGGGGATTGAGACCCAGTACTTC; CDR3: CSAPDLFGQGIETQYF
size: -; J: TRBJ1-4; V: TRBV5-1; D: -; DNA: TGCGCCAGCAGTCCCCAAGGGACTACAAATGAAAAACTGTTTTTT; CDR3: CASSPQGTTNEKLFF
size: -; J: TRBJ1-5; V: TRBV28; D: -; DNA: TGTGCCAGCAGGATAAACAGAGATCAGCCCCAGCATTTT; CDR3: CASRINRDQPQHF
size: few; J: TRBJ2-7; V: TRBV12-3/TRBV12-4; D: -; DNA: TGTGCCAGCAGTGTAGCTGATCCCTACGAGCAGTACTTC; CDR3: CASSVADPYEQYF
size: -; J: TRBJ2-1; V: TRBV16; D: -; DNA: TGTGCCAGCAGCCAATATTCCAGTAACAATGAGCAGTTCTTC; CDR3: CASSQYSSNNEQFF
size: -; J: TRBJ1-2; V: TRBV12-3/TRBV12-4; D: TRBD1; DNA: TGTGCCAGCAGTCCCAGGGACAGCGGCTATGGCTACACCTTC; CDR3: CASSPRDSGYGYTF
size: -; J: TRBJ1-1; V: TRBV30; D: -; DNA: TGTGCCTGGGTCAGGGGAGGGAACACTGAAGCTTTCTTT; CDR3: CAWVRGGNTEAFF
size: few; J: TRBJ2-3; V: TRBV20-1; D: TRBD2; DNA: TGCAGTGCTATAGGGCGGGAGGGAGGTTCAGCAGATACGCAGTATTTT; CDR3: CSAIGREGGSADTQYF
size: few; J: TRBJ2-7; V: TRBV6-6; D: -; DNA: TGTGCCAGCAGTTACGGCATGTCCTACGAGCAGTACTTC; CDR3: CASSYGMSYEQYF
size: -; J: TRBJ2-7; V: TRBV5-4; D: TRBD2; DNA: TGTGCCAGCAGCTTGGCTAGCGGGACGCTCTCCTACGAGCAGTACTTC; CDR3: CASSLASGTLSYEQYF
size: -; J: TRBJ2-7; V: TRBV20-1; D: -; DNA: TGCAGTGCTAGAGGTACATATTCCTATGACGAGCAGTACTTC; CDR3: CSARGTYSYDEQYF
size: -; J: TRBJ2-3; V: TRBV5-4; D: TRBD2; DNA: TGTGCCAGCAGCGGTCGGGCGGGGGGCACAGATACGCAGTATTTT; CDR3: CASSGRAGGTDTQYF
size: -; J: TRBJ2-6; V: TRBV5-1; D: TRBD2; DNA: TGCGCCAGCAGCGTACTTAGCGGGGGGCCTAGCTCTGGGGCCAACGTCCTGACTTTC; CDR3: CASSVLSGGPSSGANVLTF
size: few; J: TRBJ1-2; V: TRBV11-2; D: -; DNA: TGTGCCAGCAGCACCGGGATCTATGGCTACACCTTC; CDR3: CASSTGIYGYTF
size: -; J: TRBJ2-7; V: TRBV6-2/TRBV6-3; D: -; DNA: TGTGCCAGCAGTTACTCCCAGCGTCGCTCCTACGAGCAGTACTTC; CDR3: CASSYSQRRSYEQYF
size: -; J: TRBJ1-6; V: TRBV27; D: -; DNA: TGTGCCAGCAGTTCCCAGCGGCAGGGGACGAATTCACCCCTCCACTTT; CDR3: CASSSQRQGTNSPLHF
size: few; J: TRBJ2-1; V: TRBV20-1; D: -; DNA: TGCAGTGCTAGAGATCCTAACCTCAATGAGCAGTTCTTC; CDR3: CSARDPNLNEQFF
size: few; J: TRBJ1-4; V: TRBV10-3; D: TRBD1; DNA: TGTGCCTTGTGGACAGGGGGCTTTGTGGGTGAAAAACTGTTTTTT; CDR3: CALWTGGFVGEKLFF
size: -; J: TRBJ2-5; V: TRBV21-1; D: -; DNA: TGTGCCAGCAGCCCTTTGTCACTGGACGGTCAGGCTCAAGAGACCCAGTACTTC; CDR3: CASSPLSLDGQAQETQYF
size: -; J: TRBJ2-3; V: TRBV7-2; D: -; DNA: TGTGCCAGCAGCTACACAAGGGGGCGGGGGTTCACAGATACGCAGTATTTT; CDR3: CASSYTRGRGFTDTQYF
size: -; J: TRBJ2-5; V: TRBV27; D: TRBD2; DNA: TGTGCAGGCAGTCTCTCGGTGGGGACTAGCGGGCAAGAGACCCAGTACTTC; CDR3: CAGSLSVGTSGQETQYF
size: -; J: TRBJ2-1; V: TRBV25-1; D: TRBD1; DNA: TGTGCCAGCACCGACAGGGGACAGGCCCCCTACAATGAGCAGTTCTTC; CDR3: CASTDRGQAPYNEQFF
size: few; J: TRBJ2-4; V: TRBV15; D: -; DNA: TGTGCCACCAGGGAGGGATTGGTCGAAAACATTCAGTACTTC; CDR3: CATREGLVENIQYF
size: many; J: TRBJ2-7; V: TRBV20-1; D: -; DNA: TGCAGTGCTAGGGGGCTGATCCACTCCTACGAGCAGTACTTC; CDR3: CSARGLIHSYEQYF
size: few; J: TRBJ2-7; V: TRBV4-2; D: -; DNA: TGTGCCAGCAGCCAAGATCTGAGGATAGCCGAGCAGTACTTC; CDR3: CASSQDLRIAEQYF
size: once; J: TRBJ2-5; V: TRBV10-3; D: TRBD2; DNA: TGTGCCATCACTGCGCGGGAGGGAGAGACCCAGTACTTC; CDR3: CAITAREGETQYF
size: -; J: TRBJ1-4; V: TRBV30; D: -; DNA: TGTGCCTGGAGCCCGAGGGAAAAACTGTTTTTT; CDR3: CAWSPREKLFF
size: few; J: TRBJ1-4; V: TRBV28; D: -; DNA: TGTGCCAGCAGCCTTTTCGATAATGAAAAACTGTTTTTT; CDR3: CASSLFDNEKLFF
size: -; J: TRBJ1-5; V: TRBV7-9; D: TRBD1; DNA: TGTGCCAGCAGCTTAACCGGAGGGACAGAGAATCAGCCCCAGCATTTT; CDR3: CASSLTGGTENQPQHF
size: few; J: TRBJ2-7; V: TRBV12-3/TRBV12-4; D: TRBD2; DNA: TGTGCCAGCAGCTCTAACACCGGGACTAGCGTCGAGCAGTACTTC; CDR3: CASSSNTGTSVEQYF
size: -; J: TRBJ2-1; V: TRBV6-2/TRBV6-3; D: TRBD2; DNA: TGTGCCAGCAGCAAGAGAGGGACTAGCGGTAACGATGAGCAGTTCTTC; CDR3: CASSKRGTSGNDEQFF
size: few; J: TRBJ1-2; V: TRBV6-2/TRBV6-3; D: -; DNA: TGTGCCAGCAGTCCACCGCGGACAGTCTCCTATGGCTACACCTTC; CDR3: CASSPPRTVSYGYTF
size: few; J: TRBJ2-7; V: TRBV20-1; D: -; DNA: TGCAGTGCCCTCACACAGGGTAATGTACCCTACGAGCAGTACTTC; CDR3: CSALTQGNVPYEQYF
size: -; J: TRBJ2-1; V: TRBV6-2/TRBV6-3; D: -; DNA: TGTGCCAGCAGTTACCAACACCCTAACAATGAGCAGTTCTTC; CDR3: CASSYQHPNNEQFF
size: -; J: TRBJ2-1; V: TRBV6-2/TRBV6-3; D: TRBD2; DNA: TGTGCCAGCAGTAGGGGACTAGCGGGGGACCTCAATGAGCAGTTCTTC; CDR3: CASSRGLAGDLNEQFF
size: -; J: TRBJ2-1; V: TRBV20-1; D: -; DNA: TGCAGTGCTAGAGGCGGCGACCGACGCCTGGATGAGCAGTTCTTC; CDR3: CSARGGDRRLDEQFF
size: -; J: TRBJ2-4; V: TRBV20-1; D: -; DNA: TGCAGTGCTACCCAGGGACCGGGAAGAGCCAAAAACATTCAGTACTTC; CDR3: CSATQGPGRAKNIQYF
size: -; J: TRBJ2-5; V: TRBV30; D: -; DNA: TGTGCCTGGAGTCCACCGGGACGGAAAGAGACCCAGTACTTC; CDR3: CAWSPPGRKETQYF
size: -; J: TRBJ2-2; V: TRBV2; D: -; DNA: TGTGCCAGCAGTGAAGGGGGCTTAGGTTTGATAGGCACCGGGGAGCTGTTTTTT; CDR3: CASSEGGLGLIGTGELFF
size: -; J: TRBJ2-7; V: TRBV5-1; D: TRBD2; DNA: TGCGCCAGCAGCTCCCGACTAGCGGGAGGGTTATCCTACGAGCAGTACTTC; CDR3: CASSSRLAGGLSYEQYF
size: once; J: TRBJ2-7; V: TRBV20-1; D: -; DNA: TGCAGTGCCGGGACCTCGTGGTTTGGGGCCTACGAGCAGTACTTC; CDR3: CSAGTSWFGAYEQYF
size: -; J: TRBJ2-4; V: TRBV5-1; D: -; DNA: TGCGCCAGCAGCCTGACGGACCCCCGGTTGGACATTCAGTACTTC; CDR3: CASSLTDPRLDIQYF
size: -; J: TRBJ2-7; V: TRBV10-2; D: TRBD2; DNA: TGCGCCAGCAGTGGGGGGGATAGCGGGAGAGCCTACGAGCAGTACTTC; CDR3: CASSGGDSGRAYEQYF
size: -; J: TRBJ2-5; V: TRBV28; D: TRBD2; DNA: TGTGCCAGCAGAAGGGGGGGGGCTAGCGGGAGAAATGAGCAGTACTTC; CDR3: CASRRGGASGRNEQYF
size: many; J: TRBJ2-3; V: TRBV7-2; D: -; DNA: TGTGCCAGCAGCTCTAAGGCCCCCGGAGCTAACACAGATACGCAGTATTTT; CDR3: CASSSKAPGANTDTQYF
size: -; J: TRBJ2-7; V: TRBV2; D: -; DNA: TGTGCCAGCAGTGACGAAGGAGATCCCTACGAGCAGTACTTC; CDR3: CASSDEGDPYEQYF